A selection of T cell receptor beta chains follows, all from one sample in a study of shared clonotypes between healthy human individuals. Sequencing was performed with immunoSEQ multiplex PCR; in TCRdb, only in-frame clones are kept and a portion is missing. The table has a few million clones, 80% to 95% seen once. The sample taken for sequencing was naive CD4+ T cells from PBMCs. All receptors come from a man aged 18-30 years in good health. Some clones in this sample may be carry-over from other donors' samples. Both conserved end residues are part of each CDR3. Each record gives: CDR3 DNA, CDR3 protein, D gene, V gene, clone size, J gene. D genes are given only for firm matches. Clone size is stated in some rows and not others, as once, few, many or a class when expanded.

DNA: TGTGCCATCAGTGATCGGGACAGGGCTGGAAACACCATATATTTT
CDR3: CAISDRDRAGNTIYF
D: TRBD1
V: TRBV10-3
size: .
J: TRBJ1-3

DNA: TGTGCCAGCAGCCCATTCCACAGGGGTAACACCGGGGAGCTGTTTTTT
CDR3: CASSPFHRGNTGELFF
D: TRBD1
V: TRBV2
size: .
J: TRBJ2-2

DNA: TGCGCCAGCAGCTTGGAAGGAGGGATCGCCCTCCAAGAGACCCAGTACTTC
CDR3: CASSLEGGIALQETQYF
D: .
V: TRBV5-1
size: .
J: TRBJ2-5

DNA: TGTGCCAGCCGAGTCCAGGGTGACGAGGAGCAGTACTTC
CDR3: CASRVQGDEEQYF
D: .
V: TRBV28
size: .
J: TRBJ2-7

DNA: TGTGCCAGCACCAACCCCCGGACCTCCCCCCAAGAGACCCAGTACTTC
CDR3: CASTNPRTSPQETQYF
D: .
V: TRBV7-9
size: .
J: TRBJ2-5

DNA: TGTGCCAGCAGCCGCGGACAGAGAGAATATGGCTACACCTTC
CDR3: CASSRGQREYGYTF
D: .
V: TRBV13
size: few
J: TRBJ1-2

DNA: TGTGCCAGCAGCCCGCAAGAGAAGCCCTACGAGCAGTACTTC
CDR3: CASSPQEKPYEQYF
D: .
V: TRBV7-3
size: .
J: TRBJ2-7

DNA: TGTGCCAGCAGGCCCCGGGGGCAACAAACAGATACGCAGTATTTT
CDR3: CASRPRGQQTDTQYF
D: .
V: TRBV7-2
size: .
J: TRBJ2-3

DNA: TGCGCCAGCAGCCAATCCCCCAGGGGAGTTGCAGATACGCAGTATTTT
CDR3: CASSQSPRGVADTQYF
D: .
V: TRBV4-3
size: .
J: TRBJ2-3

DNA: TGTGCCAGTAGTAAGGGACAGGGAGGCAATCAGCCCCAGCATTTT
CDR3: CASSKGQGGNQPQHF
D: TRBD1
V: TRBV19
size: .
J: TRBJ1-5

DNA: TGTGCCAGCAGCTGGGGACTTTCCTACGAGCAGTACTTC
CDR3: CASSWGLSYEQYF
D: .
V: TRBV11-2
size: .
J: TRBJ2-7

DNA: TGTGCCAGCAGCAAATCTACTTTGAACACTGAAGCTTTCTTT
CDR3: CASSKSTLNTEAFF
D: .
V: TRBV2
size: .
J: TRBJ1-1

DNA: TGTGCCAGCAGCCCATTCCCCGGGGGAGCGGGGGCGTACGAGCAGTACTTC
CDR3: CASSPFPGGAGAYEQYF
D: TRBD2
V: TRBV27
size: .
J: TRBJ2-7

DNA: TGTGCCAGCAGCGCAAGGGGTGGGAATCAGCCCCAGCATTTT
CDR3: CASSARGGNQPQHF
D: .
V: TRBV9
size: .
J: TRBJ1-5

DNA: TGTGCCAGCAGCTTAGAGGGTAGCACAGATACGCAGTATTTT
CDR3: CASSLEGSTDTQYF
D: .
V: TRBV7-9
size: few
J: TRBJ2-3

DNA: TGTGCCAGCAGCCAACAGACAGGGGGGACCTCCTACGAGCAGTACTTC
CDR3: CASSQQTGGTSYEQYF
D: TRBD1
V: TRBV5-6
size: .
J: TRBJ2-7

DNA: TGTGCCAGCAGCCTTCTGGGGATTGGGTCCACTGAAGCTTTCTTT
CDR3: CASSLLGIGSTEAFF
D: .
V: TRBV7-2
size: few
J: TRBJ1-1

DNA: TGTGCCAGCAGCGCCGGGACACCTGGAAACACCATATATTTT
CDR3: CASSAGTPGNTIYF
D: .
V: TRBV5-5
size: .
J: TRBJ1-3

DNA: TGTGCCAGCAGCCCCGCCGACAGGGGAAGAACTGAAGCTTTCTTT
CDR3: CASSPADRGRTEAFF
D: TRBD1
V: TRBV5-4
size: .
J: TRBJ1-1

DNA: TGCAGCGTAAGACCAGGGGAAGAGACCCAGTACTTC
CDR3: CSVRPGEETQYF
D: .
V: TRBV29-1
size: .
J: TRBJ2-5

DNA: TGTGCCAGCAGCTTAGCCCCAGCGGGGGGATCCGGGGAGCTGTTTTTT
CDR3: CASSLAPAGGSGELFF
D: TRBD2
V: TRBV7-2
size: .
J: TRBJ2-2

DNA: TGTGCCAGCAGTTACTTGTACGAGGAATACGAGCAGTACTTC
CDR3: CASSYLYEEYEQYF
D: .
V: TRBV6-5
size: .
J: TRBJ2-7

DNA: TGTGCCAGCAGTCTAAGGGGGCGTGATGTTAATGAGCAGTTCTTC
CDR3: CASSLRGRDVNEQFF
D: TRBD1
V: TRBV7-6
size: .
J: TRBJ2-1

DNA: TGTGCCAGCAGTGCCAGGCCGGGACTTAACACTGAAGCTTTCTTT
CDR3: CASSARPGLNTEAFF
D: .
V: TRBV27
size: .
J: TRBJ1-1

DNA: TGTGCCAGCAGCTTCTCCGGGACTAGCGGGGGGTTTTCACAAGAGACCCAGTACTTC
CDR3: CASSFSGTSGGFSQETQYF
D: TRBD2
V: TRBV5-4
size: .
J: TRBJ2-5

DNA: TGTGCCAGCAGCTTTACGGACGGTACCTACGAGCAGTACTTC
CDR3: CASSFTDGTYEQYF
D: .
V: TRBV7-2
size: .
J: TRBJ2-7

DNA: TGTGCCAGCAGCGTAGAGGCGGGTTCCTATGGCTACACCTTC
CDR3: CASSVEAGSYGYTF
D: .
V: TRBV9
size: .
J: TRBJ1-2

DNA: TGTGCCTGGAGTCCGCAGAGCTCCTATAATTCACCCCTCCACTTT
CDR3: CAWSPQSSYNSPLHF
D: .
V: TRBV30
size: .
J: TRBJ1-6

DNA: TGTGCCAGCAGACCCGGGACAGGGGAGGCCTACGAGCAGTACTTC
CDR3: CASRPGTGEAYEQYF
D: TRBD1
V: TRBV2
size: .
J: TRBJ2-7

DNA: TGTGCCAGCAGTGATCAGGGGAACACTGAAGCTTTCTTT
CDR3: CASSDQGNTEAFF
D: .
V: TRBV2
size: few
J: TRBJ1-1

DNA: TGTGCCAGCAGCTTCGGCGGATACTCTGGAAACACCATATATTTT
CDR3: CASSFGGYSGNTIYF
D: .
V: TRBV28
size: .
J: TRBJ1-3

DNA: TGTGCTAGTGGTTTGAAAACCCGTCGGGCTAGCAGAGACGAGCAGTACTTC
CDR3: CASGLKTRRASRDEQYF
D: .
V: TRBV12-5
size: once
J: TRBJ2-7

DNA: TGTGCCAGCAGCGTAGAACCGAACACAGATACGCAGTATTTT
CDR3: CASSVEPNTDTQYF
D: .
V: TRBV9
size: .
J: TRBJ2-3

DNA: TGTGCCAGCCTCAACAGGGGCTACAATGAGCAGTTCTTC
CDR3: CASLNRGYNEQFF
D: TRBD1
V: TRBV6-1
size: .
J: TRBJ2-1

DNA: TGTGCCAGCAGCCCAGGGGTTAACTATGGCTACACCTTC
CDR3: CASSPGVNYGYTF
D: .
V: TRBV11-2
size: .
J: TRBJ1-2

DNA: TGTGCCAGCAGTTCTCTGACAGCAGGCTACACCTTC
CDR3: CASSSLTAGYTF
D: .
V: TRBV6-6
size: .
J: TRBJ1-2

DNA: TGTGCCAGCACCCGGACAGACTCTGGAAACACCATATATTTT
CDR3: CASTRTDSGNTIYF
D: .
V: TRBV6-5
size: .
J: TRBJ1-3

DNA: TGCAGCGTCCAAGGGCTAGCGGGAGAGGGCGGCACAGATACGCAGTATTTT
CDR3: CSVQGLAGEGGTDTQYF
D: TRBD2
V: TRBV29-1
size: .
J: TRBJ2-3

DNA: TGTGCCAGCAGCTTACACAGGGGACTGAGCACAGATACGCAGTATTTT
CDR3: CASSLHRGLSTDTQYF
D: .
V: TRBV11-2
size: .
J: TRBJ2-3

DNA: TGTGCCTGGAGTACCCAACAGCAAGAGACCCAGTACTTC
CDR3: CAWSTQQQETQYF
D: .
V: TRBV30
size: .
J: TRBJ2-5

DNA: TGTGCCAGCAGTTTGATTCCCGGGACAGGGAACGATCAGCCCCAGCATTTT
CDR3: CASSLIPGTGNDQPQHF
D: TRBD1
V: TRBV28
size: .
J: TRBJ1-5

DNA: TGCGCCAGCAGCGGACTCATAGCGGGAGACACTGAAGCTTTCTTT
CDR3: CASSGLIAGDTEAFF
D: .
V: TRBV5-1
size: .
J: TRBJ1-1

DNA: TGCGCCAGCAGCCAAGATTTTAGTGGTGGGTCAGATACGCAGTATTTT
CDR3: CASSQDFSGGSDTQYF
D: .
V: TRBV4-3
size: .
J: TRBJ2-3

DNA: TGTGCCAGCAGCGGCGACGGTAACTATGGCTACACCTTC
CDR3: CASSGDGNYGYTF
D: .
V: TRBV2
size: .
J: TRBJ1-2

DNA: TGTGCCAGCAGTCCACACACAGGTTTGAACACTGAAGCTTTCTTT
CDR3: CASSPHTGLNTEAFF
D: .
V: TRBV27
size: .
J: TRBJ1-1

DNA: TGTGCCAGCAGTTGGACAGGGAAAAGTTACACTGAAGCTTTCTTT
CDR3: CASSWTGKSYTEAFF
D: TRBD1
V: TRBV28
size: .
J: TRBJ1-1

DNA: TGTGCCAGCAGCCTCAAGAACACTGAAGCTTTCTTT
CDR3: CASSLKNTEAFF
D: .
V: TRBV6-6
size: few
J: TRBJ1-1